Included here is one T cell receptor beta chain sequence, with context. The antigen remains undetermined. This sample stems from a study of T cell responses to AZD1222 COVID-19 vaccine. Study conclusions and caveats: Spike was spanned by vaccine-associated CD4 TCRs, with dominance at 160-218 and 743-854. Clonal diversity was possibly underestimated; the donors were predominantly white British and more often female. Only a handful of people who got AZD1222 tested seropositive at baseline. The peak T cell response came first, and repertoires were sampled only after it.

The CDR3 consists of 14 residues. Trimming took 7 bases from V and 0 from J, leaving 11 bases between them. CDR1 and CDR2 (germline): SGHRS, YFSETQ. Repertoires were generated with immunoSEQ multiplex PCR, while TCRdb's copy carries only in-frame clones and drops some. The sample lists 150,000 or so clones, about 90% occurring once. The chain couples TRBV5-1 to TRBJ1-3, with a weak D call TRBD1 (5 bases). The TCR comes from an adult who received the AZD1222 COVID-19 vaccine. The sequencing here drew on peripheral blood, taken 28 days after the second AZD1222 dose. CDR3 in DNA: TGCGCCAGCCGGGGGGTCAGCTCTGGAAACACCATATATTTT. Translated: CASRGVSSGNTIYF.